This T cell receptor beta chain was profiled in a study of shared clonotypes between healthy human individuals. It was CD45RO-negative cells, positively selected for CCR7, that made up naive CD8 cells, with terminally differentiated effector memory CD45RA+ cells excluded. CDR1 is SEHNR and CDR2 is FQNEAQ in the germline V gene (reference sequence). CDR3 length: 12 amino acids. V gave up 4 bases and J gave up 7 bases, with 8 bases separating them. The deep-level immunoSEQ assay was used. Repertoires were generated with immunoSEQ multiplex PCR, while TCRdb's copy carries only in-frame clones and drops some. The sample shows roughly 1,800,000 clones, approximately 95% of them seen only once.

The sequencing input was naive CD8+ T cells sorted from blood. This clonotype was obtained from a man between 18 and 35 years old in good health. This chain uses TRBV7-9 with TRBJ2-1; the D is unclear. The CDR3 region is CASSSPSNEQFF. DNA for the CDR3: TGTGCCAGCAGCTCCCCTTCGAATGAGCAGTTCTTC.